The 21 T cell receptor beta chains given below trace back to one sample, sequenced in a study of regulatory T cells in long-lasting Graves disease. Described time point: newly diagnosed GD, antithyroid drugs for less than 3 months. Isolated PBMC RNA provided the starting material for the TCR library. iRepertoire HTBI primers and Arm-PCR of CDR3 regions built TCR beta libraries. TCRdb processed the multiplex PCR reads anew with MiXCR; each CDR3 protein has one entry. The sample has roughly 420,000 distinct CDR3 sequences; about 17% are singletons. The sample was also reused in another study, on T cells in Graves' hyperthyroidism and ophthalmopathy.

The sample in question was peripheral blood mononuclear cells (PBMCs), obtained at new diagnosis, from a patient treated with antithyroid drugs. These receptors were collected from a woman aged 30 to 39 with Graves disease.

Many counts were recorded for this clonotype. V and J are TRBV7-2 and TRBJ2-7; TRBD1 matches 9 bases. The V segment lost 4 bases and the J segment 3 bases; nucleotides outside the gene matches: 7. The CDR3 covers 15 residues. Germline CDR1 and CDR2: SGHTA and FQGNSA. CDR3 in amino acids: CASSYTGTGIYEQYF. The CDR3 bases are TGTGCCAGCAGCTACACCGGGACAGGGATCTACGAGCAGTACTTC.

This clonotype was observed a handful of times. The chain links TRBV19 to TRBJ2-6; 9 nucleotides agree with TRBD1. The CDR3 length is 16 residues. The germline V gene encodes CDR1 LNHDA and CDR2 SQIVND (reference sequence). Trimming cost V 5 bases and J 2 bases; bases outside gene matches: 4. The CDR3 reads CASSATGGAGANVLTF. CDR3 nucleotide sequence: TGTGCCAGTAGTGCAACAGGGGGCGCTGGGGCCAACGTCCTGACTTTC.

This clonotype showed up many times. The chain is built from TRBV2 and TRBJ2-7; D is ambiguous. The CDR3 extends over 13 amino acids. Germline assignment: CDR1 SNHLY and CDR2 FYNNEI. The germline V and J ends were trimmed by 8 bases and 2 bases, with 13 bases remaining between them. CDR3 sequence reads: CASVLASPYEQYF. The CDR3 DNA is TGTGCCAGCGTGTTGGCTAGTCCCTACGAGCAGTACTTC. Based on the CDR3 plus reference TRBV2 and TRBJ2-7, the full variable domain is EPEVTQTPSHQVTQMGQEVILRCVPISNHLYFYWYRQILGQKVEFLVSFYNNEISEKSEIFDDQFSVERPDGSNFTLKIRSTKLEDSAMYFCASVLASPYEQYFGPGTRLTVT.

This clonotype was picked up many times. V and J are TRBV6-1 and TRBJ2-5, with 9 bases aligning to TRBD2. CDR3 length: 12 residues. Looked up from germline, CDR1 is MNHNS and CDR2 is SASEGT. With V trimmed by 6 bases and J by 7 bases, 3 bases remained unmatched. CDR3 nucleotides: TGTGCCAGCAGGACTAGCGGATGGACCCAGTACTTC. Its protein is CASRTSGWTQYF.

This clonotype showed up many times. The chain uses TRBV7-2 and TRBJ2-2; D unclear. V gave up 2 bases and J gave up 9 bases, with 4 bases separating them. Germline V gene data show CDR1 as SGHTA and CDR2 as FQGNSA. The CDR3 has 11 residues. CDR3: CASSLRRELFF. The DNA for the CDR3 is TGTGCCAGCAGCTTAAGACGGGAGCTGTTTTTT.

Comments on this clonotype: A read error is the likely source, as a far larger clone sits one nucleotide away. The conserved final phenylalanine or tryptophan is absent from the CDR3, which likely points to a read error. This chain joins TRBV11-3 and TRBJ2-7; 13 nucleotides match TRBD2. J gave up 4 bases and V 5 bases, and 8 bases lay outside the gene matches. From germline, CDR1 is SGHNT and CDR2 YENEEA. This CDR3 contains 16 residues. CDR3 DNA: TGTGCCAGCAGCGCTGGACTAGCGGGAGAGGGTTACGAGCAGTACTCC. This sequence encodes CASSAGLAGEGYEQYS.

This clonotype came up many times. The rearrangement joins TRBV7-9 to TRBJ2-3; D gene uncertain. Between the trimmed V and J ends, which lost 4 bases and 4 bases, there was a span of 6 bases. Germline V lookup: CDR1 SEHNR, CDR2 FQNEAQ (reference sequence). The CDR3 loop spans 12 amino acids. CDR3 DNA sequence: TGTGCCAGCAGCTACCAAGCAGATACGCAGTATTTT. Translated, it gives CASSYQADTQYF. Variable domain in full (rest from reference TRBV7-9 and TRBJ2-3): DTGVSQNPRHKITKRGQNVTFRCDPISEHNRLYWYRQTLGQGPEFLTYFQNEAQLEKSRLLSDRFSAERPKGSFSTLEIQRTEQGDSAMYLCASSYQADTQYFGPGTRLTVL.

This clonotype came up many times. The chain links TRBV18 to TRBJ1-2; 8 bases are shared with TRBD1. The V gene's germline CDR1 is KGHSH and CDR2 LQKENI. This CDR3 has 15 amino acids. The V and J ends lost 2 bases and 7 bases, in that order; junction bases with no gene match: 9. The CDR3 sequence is CASSPGGNRGTGYTF. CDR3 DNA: TGTGCCAGCTCACCAGGAGGGAACAGGGGGACTGGCTACACCTTC.

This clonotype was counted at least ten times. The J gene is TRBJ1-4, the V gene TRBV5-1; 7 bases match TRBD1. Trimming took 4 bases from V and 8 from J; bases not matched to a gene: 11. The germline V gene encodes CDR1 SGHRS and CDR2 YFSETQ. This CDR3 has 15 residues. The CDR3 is CASSRRTGLDEKLFF. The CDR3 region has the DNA TGCGCCAGCAGCCGCCGGACAGGACTTGACGAAAAACTGTTTTTT. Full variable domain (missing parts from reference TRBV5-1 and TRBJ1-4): KAGVTQTPRYLIKTRGQQVTLSCSPISGHRSVSWYQQTPGQGLQFLFEYFSETQRNKGNFPGRFSGRQFSNSRSEMNVSTLELGDSALYLCASSRRTGLDEKLFFGSGTQLSVL.

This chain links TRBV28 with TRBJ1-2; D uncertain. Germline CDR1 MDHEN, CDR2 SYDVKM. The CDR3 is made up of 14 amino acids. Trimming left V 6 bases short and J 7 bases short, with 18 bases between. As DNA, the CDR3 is TGTGCCAGCAGCCTCGACGGCCCAAGAGTTGGCTACACCTTC. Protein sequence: CASSLDGPRVGYTF.

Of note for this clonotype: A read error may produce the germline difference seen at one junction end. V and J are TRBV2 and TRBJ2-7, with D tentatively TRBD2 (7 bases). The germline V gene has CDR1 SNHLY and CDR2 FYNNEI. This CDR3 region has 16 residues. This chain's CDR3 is CASSQVFAGAAYEQYF. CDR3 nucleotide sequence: TGCGCCAGCAGCCAAGTTTTCGCGGGGGCTGCCTACGAGCAGTACTTC.

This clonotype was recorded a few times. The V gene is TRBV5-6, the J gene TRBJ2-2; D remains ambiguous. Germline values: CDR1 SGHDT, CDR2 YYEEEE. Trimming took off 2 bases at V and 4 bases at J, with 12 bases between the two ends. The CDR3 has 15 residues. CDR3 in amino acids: CASSFRRIPTGELFF. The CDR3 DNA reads TGTGCCAGCAGCTTTAGGCGAATTCCCACCGGGGAGCTGTTTTTT.

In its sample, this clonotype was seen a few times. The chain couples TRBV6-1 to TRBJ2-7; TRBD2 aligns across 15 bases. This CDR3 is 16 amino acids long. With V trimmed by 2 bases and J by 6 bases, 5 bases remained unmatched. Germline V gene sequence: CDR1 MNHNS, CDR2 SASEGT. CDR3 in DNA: TGTGCCAGCAGTGAACGGACTAGCGGGAGGGAGGGCGAGCAGTACTTC. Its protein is CASSERTSGREGEQYF.

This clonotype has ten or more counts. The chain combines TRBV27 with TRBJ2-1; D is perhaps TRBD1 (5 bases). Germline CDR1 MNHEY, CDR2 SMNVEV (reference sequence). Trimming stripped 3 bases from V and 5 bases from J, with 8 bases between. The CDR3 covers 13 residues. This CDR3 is CASSFLGDNEQFF. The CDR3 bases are TGTGCCAGCAGTTTTCTAGGGGACAATGAGCAGTTCTTC.

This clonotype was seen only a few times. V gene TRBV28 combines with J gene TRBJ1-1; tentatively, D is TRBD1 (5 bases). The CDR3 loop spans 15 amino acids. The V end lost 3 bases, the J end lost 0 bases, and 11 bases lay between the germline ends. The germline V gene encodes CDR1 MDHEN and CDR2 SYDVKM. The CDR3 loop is CASSFTGSMNTEAFF. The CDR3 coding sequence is TGTGCCAGCAGTTTCACAGGTTCAATGAACACTGAAGCTTTCTTT. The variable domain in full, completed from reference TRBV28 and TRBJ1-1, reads DVKVTQSSRYLVKRTGEKVFLECVQDMDHENMFWYRQDPGLGLRLIYFSYDVKMKEKGDIPEGYSVSREKKERFSLILESASTNQTSMYLCASSFTGSMNTEAFFGQGTRLTVV.

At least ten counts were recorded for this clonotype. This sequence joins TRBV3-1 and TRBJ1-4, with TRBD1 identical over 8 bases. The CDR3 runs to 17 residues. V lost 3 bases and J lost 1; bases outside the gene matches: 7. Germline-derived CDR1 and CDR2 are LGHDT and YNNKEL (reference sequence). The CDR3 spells CASSHRQGPVTNEKLFF. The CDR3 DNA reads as TGTGCCAGCAGCCATAGACAGGGGCCAGTAACTAATGAAAAACTGTTTTTT.

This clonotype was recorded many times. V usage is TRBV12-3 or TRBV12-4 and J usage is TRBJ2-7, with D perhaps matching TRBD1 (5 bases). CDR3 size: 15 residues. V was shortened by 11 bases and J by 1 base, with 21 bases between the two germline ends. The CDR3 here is CALSDGAAASYEQYF. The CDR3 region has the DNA TGTGCCCTCTCCGATGGGGCAGCAGCATCCTACGAGCAGTACTTC.

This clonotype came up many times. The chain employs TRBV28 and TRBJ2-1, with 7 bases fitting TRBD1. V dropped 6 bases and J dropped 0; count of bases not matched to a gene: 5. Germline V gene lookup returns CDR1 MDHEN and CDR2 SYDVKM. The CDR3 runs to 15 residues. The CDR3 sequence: CASSPGQSSYNEQFF. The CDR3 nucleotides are TGTGCCAGCAGCCCGGGACAGAGCTCCTACAATGAGCAGTTCTTC.

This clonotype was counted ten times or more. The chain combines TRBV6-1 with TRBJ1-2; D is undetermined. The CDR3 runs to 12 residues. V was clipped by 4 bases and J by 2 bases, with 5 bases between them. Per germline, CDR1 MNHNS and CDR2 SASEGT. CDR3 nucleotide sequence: TGTGCCAGCAGTGGGGCCAACTATGGCTACACCTTC. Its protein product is CASSGANYGYTF.

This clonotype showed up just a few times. CDR3: CASSRQLTANTGELFF. Here the CDR3 DNA reads TGTGCCAGCAGCCGACAGCTTACTGCGAACACCGGGGAGCTGTTTTTT. V gene TRBV7-9 combines with J gene TRBJ2-2, with a tentative D call TRBD1 (5 bases). The V gene's germline CDR1 is SEHNR and CDR2 FQNEAQ (reference sequence). Trimming removed 5 bases at V and 0 bases at J, with 13 bases between. The CDR3 runs 16 residues.

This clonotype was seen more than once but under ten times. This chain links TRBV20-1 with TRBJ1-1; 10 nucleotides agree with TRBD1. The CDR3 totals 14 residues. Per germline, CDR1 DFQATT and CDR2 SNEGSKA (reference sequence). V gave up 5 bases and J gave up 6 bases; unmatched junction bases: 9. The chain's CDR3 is CSAPFGQGGSEAFF. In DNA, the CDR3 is TGCAGTGCTCCTTTCGGACAGGGGGGTTCTGAAGCTTTCTTT.